This entry is about one T cell receptor (beta chain). The antigen is undetermined. This entry is derived from a study of cytomegalovirus exposure and HLA in healthy donors. Study summary: An early release of data contained about 85 million unique TCRs, which came from HLA-typed donors.

General observations from the study: Overall, approximately 150 TCR beta chains were annotated as cytomegalovirus-associated. TCR beta sequences numbering 16,951 were associated with HLA alleles at 0.05 false discovery rate in a later analysis.

PCR employed 60 Vbeta and 13 Jbeta primers. Assay used: immunoSEQ multiplex PCR; TCRdb lists only in-frame clones, some missing. There are over 100,000 clones in the sample; around four fifths occur only once, and 2.5% to 3% lies in the top ten. Sequencing was carried out using PBMCs. This clonotype originated in a middle-aged man in good health and CMV-seronegative.

CDR3 coding DNA: TGCGCCAGCAGCCAAGATCTTAGACTAGCGGGGCGCACAGATACGCAGTATTTT. This translates into CASSQDLRLAGRTDTQYF. V and J are TRBV4-1 and TRBJ2-3, with 11 bases that match TRBD2. V lost 0 bases to trimming and J lost 1 base; unmatched junction nucleotides: 6. The CDR3 totals 18 residues. Germline CDR1 is MGHRA and CDR2 is YSYEKL.